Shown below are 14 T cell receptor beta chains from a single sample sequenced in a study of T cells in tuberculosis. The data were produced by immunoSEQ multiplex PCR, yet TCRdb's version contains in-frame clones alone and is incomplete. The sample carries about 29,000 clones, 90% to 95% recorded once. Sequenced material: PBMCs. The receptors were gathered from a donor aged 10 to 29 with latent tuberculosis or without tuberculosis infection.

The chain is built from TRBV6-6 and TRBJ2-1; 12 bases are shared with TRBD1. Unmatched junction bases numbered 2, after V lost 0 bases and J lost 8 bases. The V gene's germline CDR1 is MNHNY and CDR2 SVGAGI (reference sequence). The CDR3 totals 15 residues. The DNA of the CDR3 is TGTGCCAGCAGTTACTCGGGACAGGGGGCAGATGAGCAGTTCTTC. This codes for CASSYSGQGADEQFF.

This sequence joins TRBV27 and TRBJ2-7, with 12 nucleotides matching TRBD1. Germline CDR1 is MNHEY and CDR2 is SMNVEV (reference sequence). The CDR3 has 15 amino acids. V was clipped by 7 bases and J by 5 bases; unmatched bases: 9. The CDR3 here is CASIPLGTGGHEQYF. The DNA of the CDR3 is TGTGCCAGCATTCCCCTCGGGACAGGGGGCCACGAGCAGTACTTC.

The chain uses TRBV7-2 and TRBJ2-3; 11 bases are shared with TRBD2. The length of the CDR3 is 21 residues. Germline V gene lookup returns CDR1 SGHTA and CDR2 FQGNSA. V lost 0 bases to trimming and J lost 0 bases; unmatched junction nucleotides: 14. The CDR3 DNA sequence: TGTGCCAGCAGCTTAGCGAGACCCCGACTAGCGGGATCGACTAGCACAGATACGCAGTATTTT. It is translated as CASSLARPRLAGSTSTDTQYF.

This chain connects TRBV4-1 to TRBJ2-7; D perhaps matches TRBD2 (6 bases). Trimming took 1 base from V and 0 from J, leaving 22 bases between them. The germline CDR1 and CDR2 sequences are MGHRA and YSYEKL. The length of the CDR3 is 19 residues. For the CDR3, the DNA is TGCGCCAGCAGCCAAGTGGCTTTAGGTATTAGCGGATTCTCCTACGAGCAGTACTTC. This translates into CASSQVALGISGFSYEQYF.

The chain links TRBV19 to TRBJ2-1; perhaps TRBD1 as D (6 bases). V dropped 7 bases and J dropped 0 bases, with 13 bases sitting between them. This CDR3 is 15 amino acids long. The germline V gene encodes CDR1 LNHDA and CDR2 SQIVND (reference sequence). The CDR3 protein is CASKEDRSSYNEQFF. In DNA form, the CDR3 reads TGTGCCAGTAAAGAGGACAGAAGCTCCTACAATGAGCAGTTCTTC. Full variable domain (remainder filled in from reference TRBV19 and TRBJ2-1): DGGITQSPKYLFRKEGQNVTLSCEQNLNHDAMYWYRQDPGQGLRLIYYSQIVNDFQKGDIAEGYSVSREKKESFPLTVTSAQKNPTAFYLCASKEDRSSYNEQFFGPGTRLTVL.

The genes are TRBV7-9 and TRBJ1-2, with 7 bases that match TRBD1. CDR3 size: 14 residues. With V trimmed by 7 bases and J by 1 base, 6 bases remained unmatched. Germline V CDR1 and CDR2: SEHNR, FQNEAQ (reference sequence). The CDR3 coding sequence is TGTGCCAGCAACAACAGGGGTATTAACTATGGCTACACCTTC. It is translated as CASNNRGINYGYTF. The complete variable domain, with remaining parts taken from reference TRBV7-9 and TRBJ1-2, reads DTGVSQNPRHKITKRGQNVTFRCDPISEHNRLYWYRQTLGQGPEFLTYFQNEAQLEKSRLLSDRFSAERPKGSFSTLEIQRTEQGDSAMYLCASNNRGINYGYTFGSGTRLTVV.

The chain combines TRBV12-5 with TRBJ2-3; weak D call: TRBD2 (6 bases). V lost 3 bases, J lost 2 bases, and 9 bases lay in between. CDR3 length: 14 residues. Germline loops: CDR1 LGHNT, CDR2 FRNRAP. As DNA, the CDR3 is TGTGCTAGTGGTTTCGGGAGTCCCACAGATACGCAGTATTTT. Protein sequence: CASGFGSPTDTQYF.

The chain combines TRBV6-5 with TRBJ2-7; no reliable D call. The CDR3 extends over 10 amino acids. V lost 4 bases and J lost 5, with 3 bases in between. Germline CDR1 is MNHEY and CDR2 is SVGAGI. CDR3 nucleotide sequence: TGTGCCAGCAGTTCTGACGAGCAGTACTTC. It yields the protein CASSSDEQYF.

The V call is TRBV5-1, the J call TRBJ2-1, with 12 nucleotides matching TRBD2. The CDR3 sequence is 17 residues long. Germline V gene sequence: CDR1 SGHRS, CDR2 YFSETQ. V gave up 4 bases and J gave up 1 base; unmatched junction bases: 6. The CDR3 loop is CASSSSSGGVSYNEQFF. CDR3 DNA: TGCGCCAGCAGCAGTTCTAGCGGGGGGGTTTCCTACAATGAGCAGTTCTTC.

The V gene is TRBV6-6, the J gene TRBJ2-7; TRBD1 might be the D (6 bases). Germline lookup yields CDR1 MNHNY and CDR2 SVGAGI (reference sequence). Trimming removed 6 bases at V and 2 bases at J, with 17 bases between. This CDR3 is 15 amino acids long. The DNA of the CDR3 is TGTGCCAGCAGCAAACAAGGGGGTCCCCCCTACGAGCAGTACTTC. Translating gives CASSKQGGPPYEQYF.

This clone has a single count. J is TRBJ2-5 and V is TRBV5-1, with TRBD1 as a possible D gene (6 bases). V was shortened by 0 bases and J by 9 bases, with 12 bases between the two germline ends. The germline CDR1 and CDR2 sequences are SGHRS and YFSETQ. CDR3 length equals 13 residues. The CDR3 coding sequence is TGCGCCAGCAGCTTGGCAGGGGAAGGGGCCCAGTACTTC. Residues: CASSLAGEGAQYF.

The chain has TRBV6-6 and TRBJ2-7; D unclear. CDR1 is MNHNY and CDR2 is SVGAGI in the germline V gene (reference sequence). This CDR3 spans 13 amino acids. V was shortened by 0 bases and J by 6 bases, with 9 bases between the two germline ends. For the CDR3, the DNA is TGTGCCAGCAGTTACTCCCCCTATACCGAGCAGTACTTC. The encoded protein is CASSYSPYTEQYF.

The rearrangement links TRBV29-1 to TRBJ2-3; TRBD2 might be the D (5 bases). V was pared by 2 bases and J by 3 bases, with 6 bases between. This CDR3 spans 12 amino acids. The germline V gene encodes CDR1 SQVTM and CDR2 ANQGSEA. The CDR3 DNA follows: TGCAGCGTTGAACGGGGTACAGATACGCAGTATTTT. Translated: CSVERGTDTQYF.

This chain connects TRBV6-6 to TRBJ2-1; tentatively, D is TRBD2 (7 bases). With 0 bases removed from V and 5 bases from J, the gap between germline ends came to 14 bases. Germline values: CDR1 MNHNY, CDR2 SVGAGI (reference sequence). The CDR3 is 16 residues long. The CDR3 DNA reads TGTGCCAGCAGTTACTCGAGGGGGGGCAGGGACAATGAGCAGTTCTTC. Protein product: CASSYSRGGRDNEQFF.